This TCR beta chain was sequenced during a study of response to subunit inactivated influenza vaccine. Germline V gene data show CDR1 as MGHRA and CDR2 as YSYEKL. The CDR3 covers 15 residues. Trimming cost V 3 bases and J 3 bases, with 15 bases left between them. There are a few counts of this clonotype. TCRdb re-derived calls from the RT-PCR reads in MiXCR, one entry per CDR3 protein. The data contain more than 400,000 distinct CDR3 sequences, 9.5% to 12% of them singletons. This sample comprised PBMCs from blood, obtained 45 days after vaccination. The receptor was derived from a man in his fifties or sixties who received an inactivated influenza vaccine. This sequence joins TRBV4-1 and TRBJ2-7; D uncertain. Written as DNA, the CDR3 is TGCGCCAGCAGCCACCTAGGCCTACCGGACTACGAGCAGTACTTC. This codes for CASSHLGLPDYEQYF.